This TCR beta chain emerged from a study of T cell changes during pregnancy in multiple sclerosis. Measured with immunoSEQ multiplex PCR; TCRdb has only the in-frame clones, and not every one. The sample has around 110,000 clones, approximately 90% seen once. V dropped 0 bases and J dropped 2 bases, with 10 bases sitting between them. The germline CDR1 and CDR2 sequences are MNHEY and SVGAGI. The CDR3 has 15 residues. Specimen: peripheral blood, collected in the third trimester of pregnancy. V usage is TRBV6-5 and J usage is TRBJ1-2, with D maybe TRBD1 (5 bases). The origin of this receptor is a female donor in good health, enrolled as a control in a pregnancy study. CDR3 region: CASSYSSGINYGYTF. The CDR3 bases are TGTGCCAGCAGTTACTCATCAGGGATCAACTATGGCTACACCTTC.